The clone carrying this TCR beta chain showed up just a few times. Possible read error: a much larger clone is one base away. The sample belongs to a study of regulatory T cells in long-lasting Graves disease. CDR3-region Arm-PCR and iRepertoire HTBI primers produced the TCR beta libraries. TCRdb ran MiXCR on the multiplex PCR reads and lists one entry per CDR3 protein. The sample has 400,000 to 500,000 distinct CDR3 sequences; around 20% are singletons. In germline, CDR1 is SGHDT, CDR2 YYEEEE. This CDR3 region has 13 residues. Indicated time point: persistent/refractory GD, antithyroid drugs over 5 years with positive TRAb. PBMCs were the source of the RNA used for TCR sequencing. The EDTA tubes were filled with nine milliliters of drawn peripheral blood.

This chain uses TRBV5-6 with TRBJ1-1; D is ambiguous. The sequence came from a female donor with Graves disease. The sample consisted of peripheral blood mononuclear cells (PBMCs), taken when the disease was refractory, from a patient treated with antithyroid drugs. The CDR3 DNA reads TGTACCAGCAGCCCCATCCTGAACACTGAAGCTTTCTTT. The encoded protein is CTSSPILNTEAFF.